This TCR beta chain was found in a study of blood T cell repertoires in COVID-19. In the study overall: The United States, Italy and Spain supplied acute and convalescent COVID-19 samples. The analysed material was cDNA or gDNA that came from T cells, B-cell-depleted T cells, or PBMCs.

The CDR3 is 15 residues long. CDR1 is SGHRS, CDR2 YFSETQ, per germline. The V end was cut by 4 bases, the J end by 0 bases, with 14 bases between. Authors' analysis steps: Amplification of reference gene primers provided the estimated nucleated cell counts. TCRdb's table, derived via immunoSEQ multiplex PCR, lists solely in-frame clones and lacks some. That table gives V, J and clone size, and the DNA gave D and trimming. This table holds around 300,000 clones, roughly 90% found once. The TCR comes from a woman aged 50 to 65 with active or convalescent COVID-19. Source material: peripheral blood. The chain employs TRBV5-1 and TRBJ2-7; D is possibly TRBD2 (6 bases). The CDR3: CASSPSGGLSYEQYF. The DNA for the CDR3 is TGCGCCAGCAGCCCCTCTGGGGGACTCTCCTACGAGCAGTACTTC.